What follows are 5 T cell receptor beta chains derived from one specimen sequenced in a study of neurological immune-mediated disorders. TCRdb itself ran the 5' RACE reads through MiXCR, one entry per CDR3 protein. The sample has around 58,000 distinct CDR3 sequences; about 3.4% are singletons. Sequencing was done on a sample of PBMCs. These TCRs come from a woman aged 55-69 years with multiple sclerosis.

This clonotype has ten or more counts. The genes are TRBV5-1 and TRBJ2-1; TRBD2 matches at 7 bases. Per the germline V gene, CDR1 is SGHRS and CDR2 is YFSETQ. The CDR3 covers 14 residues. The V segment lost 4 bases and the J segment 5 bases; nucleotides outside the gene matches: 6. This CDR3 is CASSLPAGNNEQFF. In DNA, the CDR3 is TGCGCCAGCAGCCTACCAGCGGGAAACAATGAGCAGTTCTTC.

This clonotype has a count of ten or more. CDR3 DNA: TGTGCCAGCAGGAGACAGGGATCGAACTATGGCTACACCTTC. This codes for CASRRQGSNYGYTF. The J gene is TRBJ1-2, the V gene TRBV6-5; 7 bases are shared with TRBD1. The CDR3 has 14 amino acids. Germline CDR1 MNHEY, CDR2 SVGAGI. V dropped 6 bases and J dropped 2; count of bases not matched to a gene: 6.

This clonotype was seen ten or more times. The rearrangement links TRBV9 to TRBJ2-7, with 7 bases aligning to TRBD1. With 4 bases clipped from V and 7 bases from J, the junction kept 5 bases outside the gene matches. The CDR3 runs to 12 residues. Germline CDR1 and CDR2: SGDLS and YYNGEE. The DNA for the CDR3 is TGTGCCAGCAGCACCCGGACAGGAGAGCAGTACTTC. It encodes CASSTRTGEQYF.

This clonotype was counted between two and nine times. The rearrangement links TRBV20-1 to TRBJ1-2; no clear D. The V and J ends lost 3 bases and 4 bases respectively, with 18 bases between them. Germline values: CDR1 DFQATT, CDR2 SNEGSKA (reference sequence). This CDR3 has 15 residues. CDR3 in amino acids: CSARIFGRKLYGYTF. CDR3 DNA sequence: TGCAGTGCTAGGATCTTCGGACGGAAACTCTATGGCTACACCTTC.

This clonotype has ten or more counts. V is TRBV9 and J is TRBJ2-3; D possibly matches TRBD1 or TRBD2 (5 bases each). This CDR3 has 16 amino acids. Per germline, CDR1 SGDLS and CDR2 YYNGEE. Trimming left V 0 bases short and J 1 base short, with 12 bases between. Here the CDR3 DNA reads TGTGCCAGCAGCGTAGGGGACCCGAGGGGCACAGATACGCAGTATTTT. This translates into CASSVGDPRGTDTQYF.